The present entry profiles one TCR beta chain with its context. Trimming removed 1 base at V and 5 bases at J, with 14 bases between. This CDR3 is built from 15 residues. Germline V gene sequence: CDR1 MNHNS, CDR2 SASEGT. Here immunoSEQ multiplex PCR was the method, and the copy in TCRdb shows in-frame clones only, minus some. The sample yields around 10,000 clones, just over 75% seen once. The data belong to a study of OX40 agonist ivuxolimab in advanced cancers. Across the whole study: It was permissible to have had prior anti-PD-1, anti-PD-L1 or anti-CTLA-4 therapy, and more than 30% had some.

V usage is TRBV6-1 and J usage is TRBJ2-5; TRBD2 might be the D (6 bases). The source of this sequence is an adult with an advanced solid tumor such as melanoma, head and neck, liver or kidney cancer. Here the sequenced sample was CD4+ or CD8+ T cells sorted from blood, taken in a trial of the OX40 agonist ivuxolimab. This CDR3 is CASSEVSGEVETQYF. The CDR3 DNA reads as TGTGCCAGCAGTGAAGTGAGTGGGGAGGTGGAGACCCAGTACTTC.